The clone carrying this T cell receptor beta chain was counted many times. Its target is unknown. Per germline, CDR1 SGHNT and CDR2 YENEEA. Trimming shortened V by 5 bases and J by 1 base, and 12 bases separated the two germline ends. The CDR3 is 14 amino acids. Time point indicated: newly diagnosed GD, antithyroid drugs for less than 3 months. PBMC RNA served as the TCR library source. The data are from a study of regulatory T cells in long-lasting Graves disease. Regarding the study as a whole: Persistent cases favored TRBV28, TRBJ1-2 and TRBJ2-5.

Libraries of TCR beta came from iRepertoire HTBI primers plus Arm-PCR of CDR3 regions. Via MiXCR, TCRdb re-called the multiplex PCR reads, giving one row per CDR3 protein. The data contain 360,000 or so distinct CDR3 sequences, around 17% of them singletons. The sample was also reused in another study, on T cells in Graves' hyperthyroidism and ophthalmopathy. That report adds: Aged 18 to 65, the patients had hyperthyroidism that was newly diagnosed and had lasted under 2 months.

This sequence joins TRBV11-3 and TRBJ2-7; D is perhaps TRBD1 (5 bases). Source: peripheral blood mononuclear cells (PBMCs), taken at new diagnosis, from a patient treated with antithyroid drugs. This receptor was taken from a man between 40 and 49 years old with Graves disease. The CDR3 sequence is CASSPETDSYEQYF. The CDR3 bases are TGTGCCAGCAGCCCCGAGACAGATTCCTACGAGCAGTACTTC.